The clone carrying this T cell receptor (beta chain) was observed many times. Germline lookup yields CDR1 LGHNA and CDR2 YNFKEQ. This CDR3 has 16 residues. The V and J ends lost 4 bases and 2 bases respectively, with 16 bases between them. This record belongs to a study of T cells after yellow fever vaccination. Study overall: Fractions with few cells were prepared using SMART-Seq v4 Ultra Low Input.

For TCR, cDNA came from 5'RACE template switching, which added a universal primer site and UMIs. One entry per CDR3 protein results from TCRdb running MiXCR on the 5' RACE reads. The data contain about 12,000 distinct CDR3 sequences, approximately 5.3% of them seen just once; the ten biggest clones take up 0.93%. This TCR was sampled from a young man who received the YFV17D yellow fever vaccine. This sample comprised PBMCs, either bulk or a sorted T-cell subset (CD4+, CD8+, memory, or dextramer-sorted; not recorded which), obtained on the day of the yellow fever booster vaccination. The gene calls are TRBV4-2 and TRBJ2-3; tentative D call: TRBD1 (5 bases). In nucleotides, the CDR3 is TGTGCCAGCAGCCTCATGGCGGCGACAGACACAGATACGCAGTATTTT. This translates into CASSLMAATDTDTQYF.